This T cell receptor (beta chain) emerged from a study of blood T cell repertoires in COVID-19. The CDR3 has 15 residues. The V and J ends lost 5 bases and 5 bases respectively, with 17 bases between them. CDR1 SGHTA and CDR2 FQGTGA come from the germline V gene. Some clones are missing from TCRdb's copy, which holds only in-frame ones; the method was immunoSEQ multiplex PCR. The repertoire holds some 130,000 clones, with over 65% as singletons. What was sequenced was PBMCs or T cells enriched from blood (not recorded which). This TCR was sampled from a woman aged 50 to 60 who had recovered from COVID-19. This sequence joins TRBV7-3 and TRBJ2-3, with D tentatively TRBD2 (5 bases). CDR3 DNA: TGTGCCAGCAGCACGGGAAGCAAAGAGGTAGATACGCAGTATTTT. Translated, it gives CASSTGSKEVDTQYF.